This TCR beta chain was observed in a study of blood T cell repertoires in COVID-19. Looking at the study overall: Acute-phase and convalescent COVID-19 samples originated in the United States, Italy and Spain.

On this clone itself: An end of the junction does not agree with germline; a read error may underlie this.

Germline V CDR1 and CDR2: SSHAT, FNYEAQ (reference sequence). The CDR3 runs 19 residues. Per the original methods: Reference gene primer amplification yielded estimated nucleated cell counts. The table came from immunoSEQ multiplex PCR; TCRdb's copy has only in-frame clones and leaves some out. V and J calls and clone size are those listed in that table; D and trimming were worked out from the DNA. The sample lists fewer than 300,000 clones, 70% to 90% occurring once. This rearrangement joins TRBV7-7 to TRBJ2-5; 15 positions match TRBD2. The sample was peripheral blood. This TCR derives from a man between 45 and 60 years old with COVID-19, enrolled during active disease. The CDR3 protein is CASSLAGTSGRFVLETQYF. The DNA for the CDR3 is TGTGCTAGCAGCTTAGCGGGGACTAGCGGGAGGTTTGTACTAGAGACCCAGTACTTC.